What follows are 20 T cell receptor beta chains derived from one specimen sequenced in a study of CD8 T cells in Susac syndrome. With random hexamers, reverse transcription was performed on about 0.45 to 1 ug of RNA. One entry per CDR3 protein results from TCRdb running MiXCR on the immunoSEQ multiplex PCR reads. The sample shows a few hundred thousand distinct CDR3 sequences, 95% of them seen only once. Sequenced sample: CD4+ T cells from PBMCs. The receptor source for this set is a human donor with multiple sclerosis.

CDR3 region: CASQGRGPYEQYF. In DNA form, the CDR3 reads TGTGCCAGCCAGGGGAGGGGTCCCTACGAGCAGTACTTC. The chain uses TRBV25-1 and TRBJ2-7; D perhaps matches TRBD2 (7 bases). Trimming cost V 8 bases and J 2 bases, with 13 bases left between them. CDR1 MGHDK and CDR2 SYGVNS come from the germline V gene. The CDR3 loop spans 13 amino acids.

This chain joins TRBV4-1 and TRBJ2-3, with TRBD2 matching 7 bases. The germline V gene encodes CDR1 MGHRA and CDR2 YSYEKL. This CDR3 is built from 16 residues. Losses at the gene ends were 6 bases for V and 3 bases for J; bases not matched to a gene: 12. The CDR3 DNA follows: TGCGCCAGCAGGGCGGGAGACGAGTTGGTGACAGATACGCAGTATTTT. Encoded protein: CASRAGDELVTDTQYF.

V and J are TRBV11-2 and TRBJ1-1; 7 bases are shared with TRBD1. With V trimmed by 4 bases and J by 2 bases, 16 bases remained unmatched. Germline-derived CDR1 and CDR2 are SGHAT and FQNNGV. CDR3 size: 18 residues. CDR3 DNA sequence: TGTGCCAGCAGCTCCCCCCTCTCAGCAGGGGGTCGTAACACTGAAGCTTTCTTT. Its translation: CASSSPLSAGGRNTEAFF.

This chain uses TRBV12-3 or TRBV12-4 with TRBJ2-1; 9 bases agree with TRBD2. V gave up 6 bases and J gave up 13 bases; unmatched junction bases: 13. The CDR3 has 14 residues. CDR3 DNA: TGTGCCAGCAGGAACTTGGGTGCGGGAGGGCGCCAGTTCTTC. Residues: CASRNLGAGGRQFF.

CDR3 residues: CASSPDPRTEAFF. Written as DNA, the CDR3 is TGTGCCAGCAGCCCAGACCCCCGCACTGAAGCTTTCTTT. The chain is built from TRBV14 and TRBJ1-1; D call uncertain. The CDR3 extends over 13 amino acids. Trimming removed 4 bases from V and 4 bases from J, with 10 bases in between. The germline V gene encodes CDR1 SGHDN and CDR2 FVKESK.

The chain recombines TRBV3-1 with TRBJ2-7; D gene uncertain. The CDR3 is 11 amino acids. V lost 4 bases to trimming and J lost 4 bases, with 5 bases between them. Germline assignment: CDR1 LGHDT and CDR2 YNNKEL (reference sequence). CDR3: CASSRYYEQYF. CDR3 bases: TGTGCCAGCAGCCGCTATTACGAGCAGTACTTC.

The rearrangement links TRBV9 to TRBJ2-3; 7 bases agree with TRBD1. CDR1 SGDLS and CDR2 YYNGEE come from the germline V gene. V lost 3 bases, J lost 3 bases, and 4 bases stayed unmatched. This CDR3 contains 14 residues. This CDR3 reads CASSGQGGTDTQYF. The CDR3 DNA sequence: TGTGCCAGCAGCGGACAGGGTGGAACAGATACGCAGTATTTT.

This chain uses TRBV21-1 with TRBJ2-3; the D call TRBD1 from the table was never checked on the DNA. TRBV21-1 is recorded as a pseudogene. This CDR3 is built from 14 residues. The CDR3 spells CASSIRGVEDTQYF. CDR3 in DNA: TGTGCCAGCAGCATAAGAGGGGTGGAAGATACGCAGTATTTT.

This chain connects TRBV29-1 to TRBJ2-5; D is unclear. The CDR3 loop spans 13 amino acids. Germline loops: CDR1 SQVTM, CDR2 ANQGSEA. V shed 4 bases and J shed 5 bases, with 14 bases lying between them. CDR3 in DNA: TGCAGCGTTGCAGCTCGTCTCGTGGAGACCCAGTACTTC. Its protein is CSVAARLVETQYF.

CDR3 amino acids: CATSEPGGPTDTQYF. The CDR3 DNA reads TGTGCCACCAGTGAGCCGGGGGGCCCGACAGATACGCAGTATTTT. This chain joins TRBV24-1 and TRBJ2-3; perhaps TRBD2 as D (7 bases). The CDR3 is 15 amino acids. Germline V gene lookup returns CDR1 KGHDR and CDR2 SFDVKD. Trimming removed 4 bases from V and 3 bases from J, with 13 bases in between.

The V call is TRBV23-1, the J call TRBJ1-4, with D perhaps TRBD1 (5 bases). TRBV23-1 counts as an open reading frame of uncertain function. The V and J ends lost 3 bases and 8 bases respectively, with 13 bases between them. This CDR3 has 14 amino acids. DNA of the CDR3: TGCGCCAGCAGTCAGGGGGTCTCAAACGAAAAACTGTTTTTT. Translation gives CASSQGVSNEKLFF.

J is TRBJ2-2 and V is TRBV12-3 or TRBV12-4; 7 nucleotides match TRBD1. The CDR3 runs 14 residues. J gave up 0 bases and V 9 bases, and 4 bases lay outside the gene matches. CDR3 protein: CASQGQPNTGELFF. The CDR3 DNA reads TGTGCCAGTCAGGGACAGCCGAACACCGGGGAGCTGTTTTTT.

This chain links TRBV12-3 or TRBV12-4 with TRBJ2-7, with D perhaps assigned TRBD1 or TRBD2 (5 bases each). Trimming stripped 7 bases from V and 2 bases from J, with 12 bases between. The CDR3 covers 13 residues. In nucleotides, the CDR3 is TGTGCCAGCACTAGGGACGGACCCTACGAGCAGTACTTC. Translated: CASTRDGPYEQYF.

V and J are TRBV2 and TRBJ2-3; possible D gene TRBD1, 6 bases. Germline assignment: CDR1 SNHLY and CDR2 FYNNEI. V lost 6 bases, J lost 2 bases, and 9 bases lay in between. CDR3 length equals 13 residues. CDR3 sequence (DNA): TGTGCCAGCAGGACAGGAGCCACAGATACGCAGTATTTT. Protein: CASRTGATDTQYF.

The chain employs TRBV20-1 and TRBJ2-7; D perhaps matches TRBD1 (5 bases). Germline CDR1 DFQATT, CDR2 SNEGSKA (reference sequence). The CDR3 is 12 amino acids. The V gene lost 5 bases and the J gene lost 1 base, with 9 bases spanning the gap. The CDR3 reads CSADRGSYEQYF. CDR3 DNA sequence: TGCAGTGCTGACAGAGGATCCTACGAGCAGTACTTC.

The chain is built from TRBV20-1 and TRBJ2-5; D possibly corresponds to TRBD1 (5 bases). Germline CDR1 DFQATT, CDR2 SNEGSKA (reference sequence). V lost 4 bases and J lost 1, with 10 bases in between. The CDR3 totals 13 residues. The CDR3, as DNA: TGCAGTGCTACACGACAGCTCCAAGAGACCCAGTACTTC. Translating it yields CSATRQLQETQYF.

The CDR3 spells CASSASSTAYARAFF. The CDR3 DNA reads as TGTGCCAGCAGCGCCAGCTCGACAGCATATGCTCGGGCTTTCTTT. V and J are TRBV9 and TRBJ1-1; a possible D gene is TRBD1 (5 bases). CDR3 length: 15 amino acids. Germline V gives CDR1 SGDLS, CDR2 YYNGEE. Trimming stripped 3 bases from V and 11 bases from J, with 23 bases between. Supplemented by reference TRBV9 and TRBJ1-1, the full variable domain reads DSGVTQTPKHLITATGQRVTLRCSPRSGDLSVYWYQQSLDQGLQFLIQYYNGEERAKGNILERFSAQQFPDLHSELNLSSLELGDSALYFCASSASSTAYARAFFGQGTRLTVV.

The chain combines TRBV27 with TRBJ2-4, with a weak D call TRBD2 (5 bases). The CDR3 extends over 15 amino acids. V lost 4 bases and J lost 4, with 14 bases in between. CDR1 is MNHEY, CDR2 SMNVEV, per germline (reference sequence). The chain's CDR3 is CASSSPGSAKNIQYF. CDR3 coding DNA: TGTGCCAGCAGTTCCCCGGGAAGTGCTAAAAACATTCAGTACTTC.

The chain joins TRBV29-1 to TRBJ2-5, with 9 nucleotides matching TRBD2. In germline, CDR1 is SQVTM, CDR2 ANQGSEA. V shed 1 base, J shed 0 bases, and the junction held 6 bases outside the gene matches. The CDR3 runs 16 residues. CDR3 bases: TGCAGCGTTGAAGGAGTCCTAGCGGGGTACCAAGAGACCCAGTACTTC. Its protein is CSVEGVLAGYQETQYF.

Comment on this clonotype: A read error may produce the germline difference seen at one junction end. The DNA for the CDR3 is TGTGCCAGCAGTCTATCAACAAGCTCCTACAATGAGCAGTTCTTC. Translated, it gives CASSLSTSSYNEQFF. The chain is built from TRBV27 and TRBJ2-1; no definite D call. The CDR3 consists of 15 residues. The germline V gene has CDR1 MNHEY and CDR2 SMNVEV (reference sequence).